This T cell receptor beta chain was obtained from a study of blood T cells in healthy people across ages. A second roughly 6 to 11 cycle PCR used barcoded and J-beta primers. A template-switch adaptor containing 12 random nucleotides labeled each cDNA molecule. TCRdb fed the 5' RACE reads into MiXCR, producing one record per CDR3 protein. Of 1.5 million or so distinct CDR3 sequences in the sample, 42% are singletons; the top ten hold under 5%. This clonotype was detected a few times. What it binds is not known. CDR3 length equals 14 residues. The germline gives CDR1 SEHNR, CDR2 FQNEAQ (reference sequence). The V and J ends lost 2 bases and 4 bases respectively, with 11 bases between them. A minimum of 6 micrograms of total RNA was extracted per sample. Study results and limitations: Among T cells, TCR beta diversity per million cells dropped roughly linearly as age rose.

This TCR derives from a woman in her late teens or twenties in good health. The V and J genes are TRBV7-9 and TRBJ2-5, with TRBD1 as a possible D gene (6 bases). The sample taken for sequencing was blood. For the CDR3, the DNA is TGTGCCAGCAGCTTAACACAGGGTGGAGAGACCCAGTACTTC. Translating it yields CASSLTQGGETQYF.